These T cell receptor beta chains were read from a single sample in a study of blood T cell repertoires in COVID-19. Measured with immunoSEQ multiplex PCR; TCRdb has only the in-frame clones, and not every one. The sample lists a few hundred thousand clones; 70% to 90% were seen once. The sequenced material came from peripheral blood. All receptors derive from a woman aged 65 to 85 with COVID-19, enrolled during active disease. CDR3s include the opening cysteine and the closing phenylalanine or tryptophan. A D gene is named only where the DNA matches it firmly.

J | D | V | CDR3
TRBJ2-7 | TRBD1 | TRBV5-6 | CASSLTGTGHYEQYF
TRBJ2-3 | TRBD2 | TRBV29-1 | CSVDGLAGGTDTQYF
TRBJ1-4 | - | TRBV28 | CASSSRLAATNEKLFF
TRBJ1-5 | TRBD1 | TRBV30 | CAWSPGTGIQPQHF
TRBJ2-5 | TRBD2 | TRBV9 | CASSTTSGGAGETQYF
TRBJ1-5 | - | TRBV30 | CAWSVQVSGPQHF
TRBJ1-2 | TRBD1 | TRBV7-9 | CASSLEMKGADYGYTF
TRBJ2-3 | TRBD2 | TRBV5-1 | CASSLGLAGGDTQYF
TRBJ1-1 | - | TRBV7-2 | CASQERYTEAFF
TRBJ2-7 | TRBD1 | TRBV27 | CARKAGTGVYEQYF
TRBJ1-1 | - | TRBV5-1 | CASSLRYPLNTEAFF
TRBJ1-2 | - | TRBV5-1 | CASSSGAFYGYTF
TRBJ1-3 | - | TRBV4-3 | CASSQDPGFSGNTIYF
TRBJ1-4 | - | TRBV6-5 | CASRPGVNEKLFF
TRBJ2-3 | TRBD2 | TRBV5-1 | CASSPNSGTSGRITSTDTQYF
TRBJ1-6 | - | TRBV5-6 | CASSLETPVHNSPLHF
TRBJ2-5 | - | TRBV28 | CASSLRGGQETQYF
TRBJ1-6 | TRBD1 | TRBV6-6 | CASSYRDRGRNSPLHF
TRBJ2-7 | - | TRBV4-1 | CASSQQTSHLYEQYF
TRBJ1-1 | - | TRBV6-5 | CASSYSTYSEAFF
TRBJ2-3 | TRBD2 | TRBV2 | CASKATSGGTGTDTQYF
TRBJ2-2 | - | TRBV11-3 | CASSKDTTGELFF
TRBJ2-7 | TRBD1 | TRBV14 | CASSVPGTGAYEQYF
TRBJ1-2 | TRBD1 | TRBV18 | CASSPVTTGRGYTF
TRBJ2-7 | TRBD1 | TRBV10-1 | CASSDNLEPGQGHF
TRBJ1-5 | TRBD1 | TRBV28 | CASSLSGQGLVQHF
TRBJ2-1 | - | TRBV11-2 | CASSLGSGEQFF
TRBJ2-7 | - | TRBV7-2 | CASSLGRGYEQYF
TRBJ1-1 | TRBD1 | TRBV5-3 | CARSPMTGGTEAFF
TRBJ2-2 | - | TRBV5-1 | CASSLAGPGELFF
TRBJ2-5 | - | TRBV9 | CASSVDPQAETQYF
TRBJ1-5 | - | TRBV18 | CASSPGEDQPQHF
TRBJ2-6 | TRBD1 | TRBV10-3 | CAINPGQMSSGANVLTF
TRBJ2-1 | - | TRBV9 | CASSVRGPSSYNEQFF
TRBJ2-5 | TRBD2 | TRBV30 | CAWNTGVSAGGQETQYF
TRBJ1-1 | TRBD1 | TRBV19 | CASRGQGGYAEAFF
TRBJ1-4 | TRBD1 | TRBV7-2 | CASSLVGQAGLREKLFF
TRBJ2-5 | TRBD2 | TRBV28 | CASSLAGGLKETQYF
TRBJ2-2 | TRBD2 | TRBV7-3 | CASSPNGGATGELFF
TRBJ2-2 | - | TRBV19 | CASSIEGGWRTNTGELFF
TRBJ1-3 | - | TRBV12-5 | CASRGGGNTIYF
TRBJ2-3 | TRBD2 | TRBV7-8 | CASSKNSGGGYTQYF
TRBJ2-7 | - | TRBV11-2 | CASSLGGIGAEQYF
TRBJ1-3 | - | TRBV19 | CASTRIYPADTIYF
TRBJ1-4 | - | TRBV6-5 | CASSHKSEKLFF
TRBJ1-1 | - | TRBV24-1 | CATSKGGGNTEAFF